This T cell receptor beta chain was captured in a study of tumor T cells in aggressive B-cell lymphoma. The protocol was immunoSEQ multiplex PCR, while the TCRdb copy is restricted to in-frame clones and leaves out a portion. The table records approximately 12,000 clones, approximately 91% of them present only once. V lost 7 bases, J lost 0 bases, and 10 bases lay in between. Per the germline V gene, CDR1 is MNHNY and CDR2 is SVGAGI (reference sequence). The CDR3 contains 14 residues. This sequence was found in an adult with diffuse large B cell lymphoma. The source material was tumor tissue. The chain couples TRBV6-6 to TRBJ1-3; tentatively, D is TRBD1 (6 bases). CDR3 DNA: TGTGCCAGCATCAGGGACAACTCTGGAAACACCATATATTTT. The encoded protein is CASIRDNSGNTIYF.